A selection of T cell receptor beta chains follows, all from one sample in a study of early T cells in non-severe SARS-CoV-2 infection. TCRdb reanalysed the 5' RACE reads using MiXCR and keeps one entry per CDR3 protein. Of roughly 29,000 distinct CDR3 sequences in the sample, about 4.6% were seen once. Sequenced input: whole blood. These receptors all come from an adult who was a healthcare worker with PCR-confirmed SARS-CoV-2 infection or an uninfected control (not recorded which). Each CDR3 is given with its conserved first and last residue. D genes are given only for firm matches. Clone size, where shown, is once, few, many, or a class for clones that have expanded.

D: .
size: many
J: TRBJ2-1
V: TRBV12-3/TRBV12-4
DNA: TGTGCCAGCAGTTTATCCCAGGTTGATGAGCAGTTCTTC
CDR3: CASSLSQVDEQFF

D: .
size: many
J: TRBJ2-7
V: TRBV29-1
DNA: TGCAGCGCCGGGGCTCAGGGAGGCGACGAGCAGTACTTC
CDR3: CSAGAQGGDEQYF

D: .
size: few
J: TRBJ2-6
V: TRBV12-3/TRBV12-4
DNA: TGTGCCAGCAGTCTGCCTCTAACTGGGGCCAACGTCCTGACTTTC
CDR3: CASSLPLTGANVLTF

D: .
size: many
J: TRBJ2-1
V: TRBV3-1
DNA: TGTGCCAGCAGCCAAGGAGGTCCTAGCTCCTACAATGAGCAGTTCTTC
CDR3: CASSQGGPSSYNEQFF

D: .
size: many
J: TRBJ2-2
V: TRBV7-9
DNA: TGTGCCAGCAGCCATCCAAAACAGGGGAACACCGGGGAGCTGTTTTTT
CDR3: CASSHPKQGNTGELFF

D: .
size: many
J: TRBJ1-4
V: TRBV3-1
DNA: TGTGCCAGCAGCCTCTGGGCAGCCCCAAATGAAAAACTGTTTTTT
CDR3: CASSLWAAPNEKLFF

D: TRBD2
size: few
J: TRBJ2-1
V: TRBV4-2
DNA: TGTGCCAGCAGCCAAGAAGCAAGGACTAGCGGGGGGCTAGAGCAGTTCTTC
CDR3: CASSQEARTSGGLEQFF

D: TRBD2
size: .
J: TRBJ2-1
V: TRBV28
DNA: TGTGCCAGCATCCATAGCGGGGGGGCCAACGGTGAGCAGTTCTTC
CDR3: CASIHSGGANGEQFF

D: TRBD2
size: many
J: TRBJ2-7
V: TRBV7-6
DNA: TGTGCCAGCAGCCCGATGCGGGGGAATTCCTACGAGCAGTACTTC
CDR3: CASSPMRGNSYEQYF

D: TRBD1
size: many
J: TRBJ2-5
V: TRBV19
DNA: TGTGCCAGTAGTATACGTCGGCGAAGCCAGGGGGCTATGGAGACCCAGTACTTC
CDR3: CASSIRRRSQGAMETQYF

D: TRBD2
size: many
J: TRBJ2-3
V: TRBV6-1
DNA: TGTGCCAGCAGGCGACTAGCGGCAACGCAGTATTTT
CDR3: CASRRLAATQYF

D: .
size: many
J: TRBJ2-1
V: TRBV29-1
DNA: TGCAGCGTTGCTCCGTCCGGGGAGAGTGTCGATGAGCAGTTCTTC
CDR3: CSVAPSGESVDEQFF

D: TRBD2
size: many
J: TRBJ2-1
V: TRBV19
DNA: TGTGCCAGTAGTATGGGGGGACTAGCGGTCCTGAGCTCCTACAATGAGCAGTTCTTC
CDR3: CASSMGGLAVLSSYNEQFF

D: .
size: many
J: TRBJ1-2
V: TRBV5-4
DNA: TGTGCCAGCAGCCGTCGGGGGCAGTCCAACGTAATAGGCTACACCTTC
CDR3: CASSRRGQSNVIGYTF

D: .
size: many
J: TRBJ2-1
V: TRBV7-7
DNA: TGTGCCAGCAGCTTAAGGGTGCAGTTCTTC
CDR3: CASSLRVQFF

D: .
size: many
J: TRBJ1-6
V: TRBV7-9
DNA: TGTGCCAGCAGCTCCCAGGGGCATAATTCACCCCTCCACTTT
CDR3: CASSSQGHNSPLHF

D: TRBD1
size: few
J: TRBJ2-3
V: TRBV14
DNA: TGTGCCAGCAGCCCCCATCGGACAGGGGCCCCAGATACGCAGTATTTT
CDR3: CASSPHRTGAPDTQYF